A selection of T cell receptor beta chains follows, all from one sample in a study of Graves' ophthalmopathy and Graves' hyperthyroidism. TCRdb re-analysed the multiplex PCR reads in MiXCR, keeping a single row per CDR3 protein. Of fewer than 650,000 distinct CDR3 sequences listed, 20% to 25% are singletons. The sequencing sample was made of peripheral blood. These receptors came from a woman aged 18-35 years with stable Graves' hyperthyroidism. Some clones in this sample may be carry-over from other donors' samples. Each CDR3 is given with its conserved first and last residue. D genes are given only for firm matches. Size values are once, few and many counts, or a class for expanded clones, and some rows have none.

CDR3 length | J gene | V gene | clone size | D gene | CDR3 protein | CDR3 DNA
15 | TRBJ2-7 | TRBV28 | - | - | CASREASERPYDQYF | TGTGCCAGCAGGGAGGCCAGCGAGAGACCCTACGATCAGTACTTC
15 | TRBJ1-1 | TRBV12-3/TRBV12-4 | many | - | CASIPWQAVNTEAFF | TGTGCCAGCATTCCTTGGCAGGCGGTGAACACTGAAGCTTTCTTT
14 | TRBJ2-7 | TRBV9 | few | - | CASSMGPPGDEQYF | TGTGCCAGCAGCATGGGTCCCCCCGGCGACGAGCAGTACTTC
13 | TRBJ2-3 | TRBV6-5 | few | TRBD2 | CATRRGGADTQYF | TGTGCCACTCGACGGGGGGGCGCAGATACGCAGTATTTT
16 | TRBJ2-5 | TRBV7-2 | many | TRBD2 | CASSLGIAGYLETQYF | TGTGCCAGCAGCTTAGGAATAGCGGGATATCTAGAGACCCAGTACTTC
16 | TRBJ2-5 | TRBV7-9 | - | TRBD1 | CASSLARGQEKETQYF | TGTGCCAGCAGCTTAGCCCGGGGACAGGAAAAAGAGACCCAGTACTTC
15 | TRBJ2-7 | TRBV15 | many | - | CATSRDGGAAYEQYF | TGTGCCACCAGCAGAGATGGGGGGGCTGCCTACGAGCAGTACTTC
14 | TRBJ1-6 | TRBV12-3/TRBV12-4 | - | TRBD1 | CASRRTGVASPLHF | TGTGCCAGCAGGAGGACAGGGGTCGCCTCACCCCTCCACTTT
15 | TRBJ1-6 | TRBV27 | - | TRBD1 | CASSARDRGYSPLHF | TGTGCCAGCAGTGCCCGGGACAGGGGTTATTCACCCCTCCACTTT
18 | TRBJ1-3 | TRBV5-4 | - | TRBD1 | CASSWGQGSGSSGNTIYF | TGTGCCAGCAGCTGGGGACAGGGTAGCGGGAGCTCTGGAAACACCATATATTTT
12 | TRBJ1-1 | TRBV7-8 | many | - | CASSQTDTEAFF | TGTGCCAGCAGTCAAACGGACACTGAAGCTTTCTTT
12 | TRBJ1-1 | TRBV5-1 | many | - | CASRHRDTEAFF | TGCGCCAGCAGGCACAGGGACACTGAAGCTTTCTTT
17 | TRBJ2-2 | TRBV7-2 | - | TRBD1 | CASGLGQVGQGARELFF | TGTGCCAGCGGCTTAGGGCAGGTTGGACAGGGGGCCCGGGAGCTGTTTTTT
15 | TRBJ2-2 | TRBV27 | few | - | CASSPRSSNTGELFF | TGTGCCAGCAGTCCCCGGTCCAGCAACACCGGGGAGCTGTTTTTT
16 | TRBJ2-6 | TRBV2 | many | - | CASSAQGLSGANVLTF | TGCGCCAGCAGTGCTCAGGGTCTGTCTGGGGCCAACGTCCTGACTTTC
14 | TRBJ2-4 | TRBV5-1 | - | - | CASSLEVGAGIQYF | TGCGCCAGCAGCTTGGAAGTGGGAGCCGGCATTCAGTACTTC
14 | TRBJ2-7 | TRBV7-2 | many | - | CASSLAGGLREQYF | TGTGCCAGCAGCTTAGCTGGGGGCTTACGAGAGCAGTACTTC
13 | TRBJ2-5 | TRBV20-1 | many | TRBD1 | CSARTGGFETQYF | TGCAGTGCAAGGACAGGGGGTTTCGAGACCCAGTACTTC
14 | TRBJ1-5 | TRBV11-2 | many | TRBD1 | CASSSGQGIQPQHF | TGTGCCAGCAGCTCAGGACAGGGGATCCAGCCCCAGCATTTT
18 | TRBJ2-2 | TRBV12-3/TRBV12-4 | once | - | CASKLYRDITSNTGELCF | TGTGCGAGCAAACTCTACCGGGACATTACCTCGAACACCGGGGAGCTGTGTTTT
13 | TRBJ2-4 | TRBV5-1 | - | - | CASSGGGGDIKYF | TGCGCCAGCAGCGGTGGTGGGGGGGACATTAAGTACTTC
14 | TRBJ2-5 | TRBV11-2 | many | TRBD1 | CASSLGQPQETQYF | TGTGCCAGCAGCTTGGGACAGCCTCAAGAGACCCAGTACTTC
16 | TRBJ1-5 | TRBV6-1 | few | TRBD1 | CASRMTGGDSNQPQHF | TGTGCCAGCAGGATGACAGGGGGGGATAGCAATCAGCCCCAGCATTTT
13 | TRBJ1-5 | TRBV28 | many | - | CASSAQFNQPQHF | TGTGCCAGCAGCGCCCAGTTCAATCAGCCCCAGCATTTT
15 | TRBJ1-1 | TRBV7-6 | - | TRBD1 | CASSLVRQGLAEAFF | TGTGCCAGCAGCTTAGTGAGACAGGGTTTGGCTGAAGCTTTCTTT
14 | TRBJ1-6 | TRBV7-2 | many | - | CASSINQQNSPLHF | TGTGCCAGCAGCATAAACCAACAGAATTCACCCCTCCACTTT
18 | TRBJ1-2 | TRBV20-1 | many | TRBD1 | CSATYRPGGTGWDYGYTF | TGCAGTGCTACCTATCGCCCCGGAGGGACAGGGTGGGACTATGGCTACACCTTC
15 | TRBJ2-7 | TRBV11-2 | many | TRBD1 | CASSLTGQVFNEQYF | TGTGCCAGCAGCTTAACGGGACAGGTCTTCAACGAGCAGTACTTC
12 | TRBJ1-2 | TRBV10-3 | many | TRBD1 | CATTGGLYGYTF | TGTGCCACTACAGGGGGCCTCTATGGCTACACCTTC
15 | TRBJ1-3 | TRBV28 | many | - | CASSLGRGPGNTIYF | TGTGCCAGCAGTTTAGGCAGGGGTCCTGGAAACACCATATATTTT
15 | TRBJ2-7 | TRBV28 | - | TRBD1 | CASSPWADRIDEQYF | TGTGCCAGCAGTCCCTGGGCGGACAGGATTGACGAGCAGTACTTC
15 | TRBJ1-1 | TRBV12-3/TRBV12-4 | - | TRBD1 | CASSLVRQGASEAFF | TGTGCCAGCAGTTTGGTCCGGCAGGGGGCCTCTGAAGCTTTCTTT
13 | TRBJ2-5 | TRBV12-3/TRBV12-4 | many | - | CASSLRPEETQYF | TGTGCCAGCAGTTTAAGGCCAGAAGAGACCCAGTACTTC
16 | TRBJ1-2 | TRBV7-3 | - | TRBD1 | CASSLTGGGAVYGYTF | TGTGCCAGCAGCTTAACTGGAGGGGGCGCGGTCTATGGCTACACCTTC
12 | TRBJ2-7 | TRBV20-1 | many | - | CSATQAAYEQYF | TGCAGTGCTACGCAGGCTGCCTACGAGCAGTACTTC
14 | TRBJ1-3 | TRBV29-1 | many | - | CSVEAGFSGNTIYF | TGCAGCGTTGAGGCAGGTTTCTCTGGAAACACCATATATTTT
14 | TRBJ1-6 | TRBV3-1 | many | - | CASSLRGGNSPLHF | TGTGCCAGCAGCTTACGGGGGGGTAATTCACCCCTCCACTTT
19 | TRBJ1-5 | TRBV4-1 | many | - | CASSQDSWIGEHSNQPQHF | TGCGCCAGCAGCCAAGATTCATGGATAGGGGAACATAGCAATCAGCCCCAGCATTTT
15 | TRBJ2-7 | TRBV6-2/TRBV6-3 | - | - | CASSLGDIAYYEQYF | TGTGCCAGCAGTTTGGGGGACATCGCATACTACGAGCAGTACTTC
15 | TRBJ1-3 | TRBV12-3/TRBV12-4 | many | - | CASSLETVRGNTIYF | TGTGCCAGCAGTTTAGAGACGGTGCGCGGAAACACCATATATTTT
14 | TRBJ1-2 | TRBV6-5 | many | - | CASSSVTGGHGYTF | TGTGCCAGCAGTTCCGTAACGGGGGGGCATGGCTACACCTTC
17 | TRBJ2-5 | TRBV24-1 | many | TRBD2 | CATSDFQLAGGAETQYF | TGTGCCACCAGTGATTTCCAACTAGCGGGAGGCGCGGAGACCCAGTACTTC
15 | TRBJ1-2 | TRBV24-1 | - | - | CATSDPLQGDYGYTF | TGTGCCACCAGTGACCCGTTACAGGGAGACTATGGCTACACCTTC
16 | TRBJ2-7 | TRBV20-1 | many | TRBD2 | CSARDLPGTSGYEQYF | TGCAGTGCTAGAGATCTCCCCGGGACTAGCGGCTACGAGCAGTACTTC
16 | TRBJ1-5 | TRBV3-1 | - | - | CASSQGTRGGNQPQHF | TGTGCCAGCAGCCAGGGGACTCGGGGCGGCAATCAGCCCCAGCATTTT
11 | TRBJ2-7 | TRBV28 | few | - | CASSFDRKQYF | TGTGCCAGCAGTTTCGACCGAAAGCAGTACTTC
16 | TRBJ1-5 | TRBV4-2 | few | - | CASSPPGRGDSQPQHF | TGTGCCAGCAGCCCCCCCGGAAGGGGCGACAGTCAGCCCCAGCATTTT
15 | TRBJ1-1 | TRBV20-1 | few | - | CSARDRGRGPSEAFF | TGCAGTGCTAGAGATAGAGGAAGGGGTCCATCGGAAGCTTTCTTT
14 | TRBJ2-7 | TRBV19 | many | - | CASRPTDSSYEQYF | TGTGCCAGTAGGCCGACCGATAGCTCCTACGAGCAGTACTTC
15 | TRBJ1-6 | TRBV2 | many | - | CASSVRGGSSSPLHF | TGTGCCAGCAGTGTTCGAGGGGGGAGTAGTTCACCCCTCCACTTT
17 | TRBJ2-7 | TRBV3-1 | - | TRBD2 | CASSQDPIGLDLYEQYF | TGTGCCAGCAGCCAGGACCCAATAGGACTAGACCTGTACGAGCAGTACTTC
15 | TRBJ2-5 | TRBV20-1 | many | - | CSARDAGTSKETQYF | TGCAGTGCTAGAGACGCCGGGACCTCAAAGGAGACCCAGTACTTC